The entry that follows covers one T cell receptor (beta chain) sequence. The antigen is not known. The ends were cut back, 0 bases at V and 0 bases at J, with 6 bases in the middle. The germline V gene has CDR1 SGDLS and CDR2 YYNGEE. The length of the CDR3 is 15 residues. The cDNA came from 5'RACE, which used 10-nucleotide random UMIs. TCRdb re-analysed the 5' RACE reads in MiXCR, keeping a single row per CDR3 protein. The sample has 77,000 or so distinct CDR3 sequences, roughly 9.5% seen once. This sample was included in a study of neurological immune-mediated disorders. Findings and caveats of the study: There were no CDR3 amino acid sequences shared by expanded clones across subjects, a result suggesting private repertoires in all groups.

Volunteers from a blood bank in Maryland, USA, made up the healthy controls. Unsorted libraries used 2 million PBMCs kept at -80 degrees C. The sequenced sample consisted of PBMCs. The genes are TRBV9 and TRBJ1-4, with D unclear. The sequence derives from a man aged 50 or older in good health. The CDR3 protein is CASSVGITTNEKLFF. CDR3 coding DNA: TGTGCCAGCAGCGTAGGGATTACAACTAATGAAAAACTGTTTTTT.